A single sample gave rise to the 25 T cell receptor beta chains below, sequenced in a study of blood T cell repertoires in COVID-19. Method: immunoSEQ multiplex PCR; TCRdb's copy keeps in-frame clones and lacks some. The sample carries around 230,000 clones, 80% to 90% recorded once. The specimen was peripheral blood. Source of these receptors: a woman aged 45-60 years with acute or convalescent COVID-19.

The chain has TRBV28 and TRBJ1-2; TRBD1 matches at 8 bases. V gave up 6 bases and J gave up 5 bases; unmatched junction bases: 11. Germline-derived CDR1 and CDR2 are MDHEN and SYDVKM. The CDR3 extends over 15 amino acids. DNA of the CDR3: TGTGCCAGCAGCCCATCCGGACAGGGCAAATATGGCTACACCTTC. Protein sequence: CASSPSGQGKYGYTF.

This chain joins TRBV19 and TRBJ1-1, with 8 nucleotides matching TRBD1. The V gene end was trimmed by 7 bases and the J gene end by 6 bases; junction bases not matched to a gene: 13. Germline lookup yields CDR1 LNHDA and CDR2 SQIVND (reference sequence). This CDR3 is built from 15 residues. The CDR3 sequence: CASTRGQGSVAEAFF. The CDR3 DNA reads as TGTGCCAGTACCCGAGGACAGGGATCGGTGGCTGAAGCTTTCTTT.

The chain employs TRBV19 and TRBJ2-7; TRBD1 matches 9 bases. Germline V lookup: CDR1 LNHDA, CDR2 SQIVND (reference sequence). The J segment lost 6 bases and the V segment lost 5 bases, leaving 2 bases of the junction unmatched. This CDR3 is built from 12 residues. In nucleotides, the CDR3 is TGTGCCAGTAGTCCGGGACAGGGCGAGCAGTACTTC. Protein sequence: CASSPGQGEQYF.

This chain connects TRBV12-5 to TRBJ2-7, with TRBD1 as a possible D gene (6 bases). The germline CDR1 and CDR2 sequences are LGHNT and FRNRAP. V shed 1 base and J shed 1 base, with 14 bases lying between them. This CDR3 comprises 16 residues. In DNA form, the CDR3 reads TGTGCTAGTGGTTTGGCCCCGGACAGCGATTCCTACGAGCAGTACTTC. This codes for CASGLAPDSDSYEQYF.

V and J are TRBV18 and TRBJ2-3, with 7 bases identical to TRBD2. With V trimmed by 4 bases and J by 4 bases, 8 bases remained unmatched. Germline V gives CDR1 KGHSH, CDR2 LQKENI. CDR3 length: 15 residues. For the CDR3, the DNA is TGTGCCAGCTCACAGGGACCGGGAGGCGCAGATACGCAGTATTTT. It translates to CASSQGPGGADTQYF. Combining the CDR3 with reference TRBV18 and TRBJ2-3 gives the whole variable domain NAGVMQNPRHLVRRRGQEARLRCSPMKGHSHVYWYRQLPEEGLKFMVYLQKENIIDESGMPKERFSAEFPKEGPSILRIQQVVRGDSAAYFCASSQGPGGADTQYFGPGTRLTVL.

This clone was detected once. The chain uses TRBV15 and TRBJ1-3; 8 bases are shared with TRBD1. J was trimmed by 0 bases and V by 9 bases; bases with no gene match: 4. The germline V gene has CDR1 LNHNV and CDR2 YYDKDF (reference sequence). The CDR3 length is 14 residues. CDR3 in DNA: TGTGCCACGGGGGGACAGGACTCTGGAAACACCATATATTTT. Translating gives CATGGQDSGNTIYF.

This clone was seen only a few times. The V and J genes are TRBV29-1 and TRBJ1-1; 9 nucleotides agree with TRBD1. The CDR3 covers 13 residues. V shed 6 bases, J shed 4 bases, and the junction held 6 bases outside the gene matches. Germline CDR1 SQVTM, CDR2 ANQGSEA. The CDR3, as DNA: TGCAGCGTCGAGGGACAGGGTGGCACTGAAGCTTTCTTT. This encodes CSVEGQGGTEAFF.

The sample holds one count of this clone. J is TRBJ1-1 and V is TRBV18; no clear D gene. Germline CDR1 KGHSH, CDR2 LQKENI. The CDR3 is 13 amino acids. Trimming pared 6 bases from V and 7 bases from J, leaving 15 bases between. The CDR3 coding sequence is TGTGCCAGCTCGGAGCTGCGGGAGGGTGAAGCTTTCTTT. Translating it yields CASSELREGEAFF. Combining the CDR3 with reference TRBV18 and TRBJ1-1 gives the whole variable domain NAGVMQNPRHLVRRRGQEARLRCSPMKGHSHVYWYRQLPEEGLKFMVYLQKENIIDESGMPKERFSAEFPKEGPSILRIQQVVRGDSAAYFCASSELREGEAFFGQGTRLTVV.

V usage is TRBV27 and J usage is TRBJ1-1, with a possible D match to TRBD1 (5 bases). V was clipped by 6 bases and J by 0 bases, with 8 bases between them. CDR3 length equals 13 residues. Germline V gene lookup returns CDR1 MNHEY and CDR2 SMNVEV (reference sequence). CDR3 DNA: TGTGCCAGCAGCAGGGTTTTGAACACTGAAGCTTTCTTT. It translates to CASSRVLNTEAFF.

The V call is TRBV28, the J call TRBJ2-5, with TRBD2 as a possible D gene (5 bases). The germline gives CDR1 MDHEN, CDR2 SYDVKM. V was pared by 3 bases and J by 5 bases, with 19 bases between. This CDR3 has 16 residues. Here the CDR3 reads CASSLIRGVGSETQYF. The CDR3 DNA follows: TGTGCCAGCAGTTTGATTAGAGGAGTTGGGAGCGAGACCCAGTACTTC.

J is TRBJ2-1 and V is TRBV27, with D maybe TRBD2 (6 bases). Trimming cost V 6 bases and J 3 bases, with 12 bases left between them. Germline CDR1 MNHEY, CDR2 SMNVEV (reference sequence). CDR3 size: 14 residues. CDR3 residues: CASRVGSSYNEQFF. DNA for the CDR3: TGTGCCAGCAGAGTCGGGAGTAGCTACAATGAGCAGTTCTTC.

This chain links TRBV4-1 with TRBJ1-2, with D possibly matching TRBD1 (6 bases). The germline V gene encodes CDR1 MGHRA and CDR2 YSYEKL. This CDR3 is built from 15 residues. Trimming cost V 0 bases and J 2 bases, with 10 bases left between them. CDR3 DNA: TGCGCCAGCAGCCAAGACCCTGGACAGAACTATGGCTACACCTTC. Amino acid sequence: CASSQDPGQNYGYTF.

This chain uses TRBV6-5 with TRBJ2-7; D is uncertain. In germline, CDR1 is MNHEY, CDR2 SVGAGI. V lost 8 bases and J 2 bases, leaving 7 bases between the germline ends. CDR3 length: 11 amino acids. The CDR3 here is CASGSPYEQYF. For the CDR3, the DNA is TGTGCCAGCGGCTCCCCCTACGAGCAGTACTTC.

The chain combines TRBV2 with TRBJ1-3, with 8 bases lining up with TRBD1. This CDR3 region has 15 residues. With V trimmed by 10 bases and J by 6 bases, 14 bases remained unmatched. Germline loops: CDR1 SNHLY, CDR2 FYNNEI. CDR3: CATSDRVRVANTIYF. The CDR3 DNA follows: TGTGCCACCTCGGACAGGGTGAGGGTAGCAAACACCATATATTTT.

The rearrangement joins TRBV6-5 to TRBJ1-5; tentatively, D is TRBD1 (6 bases). The ends were cut back, 5 bases at V and 7 bases at J, with 12 bases in the middle. Germline CDR1 is MNHEY and CDR2 is SVGAGI. CDR3 length: 13 residues. In DNA, the CDR3 is TGTGCCAGCAGTAAACAGGGCCCACAGCCCCAGCATTTT. Translation: CASSKQGPQPQHF.

The chain combines TRBV30 with TRBJ1-6; TRBD1 matches at 7 bases. Germline CDR1 and CDR2: GTSNPN and SVGIG (reference sequence). The CDR3 has 15 amino acids. V lost 8 bases to trimming and J lost 13 bases; unmatched junction nucleotides: 20. CDR3 sequence reads: CASKDGTVLPSPLHF. DNA for the CDR3: TGTGCCAGTAAAGACGGGACAGTTCTACCTTCTCCCCTCCACTTT.

This clone was recorded once. The chain is built from TRBV5-1 and TRBJ2-1, with 13 bases identical to TRBD2. The trim removed 4 bases at V and 8 bases at J, leaving 9 bases unmatched. Germline CDR1 SGHRS, CDR2 YFSETQ. The CDR3 extends over 16 amino acids. This CDR3 reads CASSTLLAGGSYEQFF. DNA of the CDR3: TGCGCCAGCAGCACCTTACTAGCGGGAGGGAGCTATGAGCAGTTCTTC.

Here the CDR3 DNA reads TGTGCCAGCAGCTTAGAACAGGGGGCAAATGAGCAGTTCTTC. The encoded protein is CASSLEQGANEQFF. The genes are TRBV7-2 and TRBJ2-1, with TRBD1 matching over 9 bases. V gave up 1 base and J gave up 7 bases; unmatched junction bases: 2. Germline V gene lookup returns CDR1 SGHTA and CDR2 FQGNSA. The CDR3 sequence is 14 residues long.

The V and J genes are TRBV6-2 or TRBV6-3 and TRBJ2-7; a possible D gene is TRBD1 (5 bases). The CDR3 has 13 residues. Trimming removed 4 bases at V and 6 bases at J, with 13 bases between. In germline, CDR1 is MNHEY, CDR2 SVGEGT. The CDR3 here is CASSFQGVPEQYF. For the CDR3, the DNA is TGTGCCAGCAGTTTCCAGGGTGTCCCCGAGCAGTACTTC.

This rearrangement joins TRBV6-1 to TRBJ2-1; 10 positions agree with TRBD2. Trimming took 4 bases from V and 0 from J; bases not matched to a gene: 3. The CDR3 spans 16 residues. CDR1 is MNHNS and CDR2 is SASEGT in the germline V gene. The CDR3 bases are TGTGCCAGCAGTGTCCCTAGCGGGAGCTCCTACAATGAGCAGTTCTTC. The encoded protein is CASSVPSGSSYNEQFF.

The chain has TRBV2 and TRBJ2-4; the D is unclear. CDR3 length equals 12 residues. Germline values: CDR1 SNHLY, CDR2 FYNNEI. With 3 bases removed from V and 8 bases from J, the gap between germline ends came to 8 bases. The CDR3 is CASSELRDIQYF. CDR3 DNA sequence: TGTGCCAGCAGTGAGCTTCGGGACATTCAGTACTTC.

The rearrangement joins TRBV19 to TRBJ2-3; no clear D. The V end lost 7 bases, the J end lost 4 bases, and 9 bases lay between the germline ends. This CDR3 has 12 residues. Germline V lookup: CDR1 LNHDA, CDR2 SQIVND (reference sequence). The CDR3 here is CASTSNSDTQYF. The CDR3 DNA is TGTGCCAGTACCTCGAACTCAGATACGCAGTATTTT. Full variable domain (rest looked up from reference TRBV19 and TRBJ2-3): DGGITQSPKYLFRKEGQNVTLSCEQNLNHDAMYWYRQDPGQGLRLIYYSQIVNDFQKGDIAEGYSVSREKKESFPLTVTSAQKNPTAFYLCASTSNSDTQYFGPGTRLTVL.

This chain links TRBV28 with TRBJ2-1, with 11 bases aligning to TRBD2. V trimming: 6 bases; J trimming: 4 bases; junction bases outside the gene matches: 5. The CDR3 consists of 15 residues. Germline V gene lookup returns CDR1 MDHEN and CDR2 SYDVKM. CDR3 DNA: TGTGCCAGCAGCTATGGACTAGCGGGTTACAATGAGCAGTTCTTC. It is translated as CASSYGLAGYNEQFF.

The rearrangement links TRBV7-6 to TRBJ2-7, with D uncertain. V was pared by 4 bases and J by 6 bases, with 10 bases between. The germline gives CDR1 SGHVS, CDR2 FNYEAQ. The CDR3 runs to 12 residues. The CDR3 nucleotides are TGTGCCAGCAGCTACTCCGGCGGCGAGCAGTACTTC. Its protein is CASSYSGGEQYF. The whole variable domain, remainder taken from reference TRBV7-6 and TRBJ2-7, is GAGVSQSPRYKVTKRGQDVALRCDPISGHVSLYWYRQALGQGPEFLTYFNYEAQQDKSGLPNDRFSAERPEGSISTLTIQRTEQRDSAMYRCASSYSGGEQYFGPGTRLTVT.

CDR3 loop: CASSLQGLPNTGELFF. CDR3 in DNA: TGTGCCAGCAGCTTACAAGGACTGCCGAACACCGGGGAGCTGTTTTTT. The gene calls are TRBV7-2 and TRBJ2-2; the D gene is possibly TRBD2 (5 bases). This CDR3 contains 16 residues. The germline CDR1 and CDR2 sequences are SGHTA and FQGNSA. V was pared by 2 bases and J by 0 bases, with 10 bases between.